This TCR beta chain was captured in a study of early T cells in non-severe SARS-CoV-2 infection. V lost 2 bases and J 5 bases, leaving 11 bases between the germline ends. CDR3 length equals 14 residues. Germline V gene lookup returns CDR1 SGHRS and CDR2 YFSETQ. This clonotype has at least ten counts. Individual cDNA molecules carried attached unique molecular identifiers. A single record per CDR3 protein comes from TCRdb applying MiXCR to the 5' RACE reads. The repertoire holds nearly 60,000 distinct CDR3 sequences, over 9.5% seen once, with more than 8.5% in the top ten. Input material: whole blood. This TCR came from an adult who was a healthcare worker with PCR-confirmed SARS-CoV-2 infection or an uninfected control (not recorded which). This sequence joins TRBV5-1 and TRBJ1-5, with no clear D. Here the CDR3 reads CASSLGQVDQPQHF. The CDR3, as DNA: TGCGCCAGCAGCTTAGGCCAGGTCGATCAGCCCCAGCATTTT.